Following are 15 T cell receptor beta chains from one sample sequenced in a study of breast tumors, draining lymph nodes, adjacent tissues. Axillary draining lymph nodes of breast cancer patients supplied the node samples. TCRdb recomputed calls from the multiplex PCR reads with MiXCR, one row per CDR3 protein. This sample yields about 130,000 distinct CDR3 sequences, of which about 20% are seen a single time; roughly 3.6% belongs to the top ten. The source material was axillary lymph node tissue. These receptor sequences come from a female donor with breast cancer. Some clones in this sample may be carry-over from other donors' samples.

As for this clonotype: A single base separates this from a much larger clone, so it may be a read error. The gene calls are TRBV20-1 and TRBJ2-5; D is possibly TRBD1 (6 bases). The length of the CDR3 is 16 residues. CDR1 is DFQATT and CDR2 is SNEGSKA in the germline V gene (reference sequence). The V and J ends lost 3 bases and 1 base respectively, with 18 bases between them. CDR3 region: CSASSIRQVVQETQYF. In DNA form, the CDR3 reads TGCAGTGCTAGTTCTATCAGACAGGTAGTCCAAGAGACCCAGTACTTC.

This clonotype showed up many times. The gene calls are TRBV6-5 and TRBJ1-2, with TRBD1 identical over 10 bases. Germline V CDR1 and CDR2: MNHEY, SVGAGI. V gave up 5 bases and J gave up 7 bases; unmatched junction bases: 7. The CDR3 runs 14 residues. The CDR3 here is CASSQTGGVSGYTF. CDR3 sequence (DNA): TGTGCCAGCAGTCAGACAGGGGGCGTTTCTGGCTACACCTTC.

This clonotype was seen a handful of times. This clone may be a read error of a much larger clone one base away. This chain links TRBV2 with TRBJ2-7; weak D call: TRBD1 (6 bases). The germline gives CDR1 SNHLY, CDR2 FYNNEI. CDR3 length equals 12 residues. The CDR3 nucleotides read TGTGTCATCGCCATGACAGGCTACGAGCAGTACTTC. This gives the protein CVIAMTGYEQYF.

A remark on this clonotype: A much bigger clone sits one base away, suggesting this may be a read error. The chain couples TRBV20-1 to TRBJ2-1; 10 bases are shared with TRBD2. The junction had 5 bases not matched to a gene; V was cut back by 0 bases and J by 6 bases. Germline CDR1 DFQATT, CDR2 SNEGSKA (reference sequence). The CDR3 has 15 amino acids. CDR3 residues: CSARDPSGGLNEQFF. The CDR3 DNA follows: TGCAGTGCTAGAGACCCTAGCGGGGGTCTCAATGAGCAGTTCTTC.

This clonotype was picked up many times. This sequence joins TRBV7-2 and TRBJ2-5; the D gene is possibly TRBD1 (5 bases). The CDR3 loop spans 16 amino acids. Germline V lookup: CDR1 SGHTA, CDR2 FQGNSA. The V end was cut by 0 bases, the J end by 4 bases, with 15 bases between. This CDR3 reads CASSLAAGYRGETQYF. Here the CDR3 DNA reads TGTGCCAGCAGCTTAGCAGCAGGGTACCGAGGAGAGACCCAGTACTTC. The full variable domain, completed using reference TRBV7-2 and TRBJ2-5, is GAGVSQSPSNKVTEKGKDVELRCDPISGHTALYWYRQSLGQGLEFLIYFQGNSAPDKSGLPSDRFSAERTGGSVSTLTIQRTQQEDSAVYLCASSLAAGYRGETQYFGPGTRLLVL.

This clonotype was detected many times. The chain has TRBV7-9 and TRBJ2-1, with 9 bases lining up with TRBD2. V trimming: 5 bases; J trimming: 12 bases; junction bases outside the gene matches: 14. Germline CDR1 SEHNR, CDR2 FQNEAQ (reference sequence). The CDR3 runs to 15 residues. Written as DNA, the CDR3 is TGTGCCAGCAGCCCCCGTGCGGGAGGGCTGGGGGGGCAGTTCTTC. Translating it yields CASSPRAGGLGGQFF.

With regard to this clonotype: The junction departs from the called germline gene at one end, perhaps through a read error. The CDR3 DNA sequence: TGCAGTGCCAGAGGGACTAGCCAGATTACGGATGCCTACGAGCAGTACTTC. Amino acid sequence: CSARGTSQITDAYEQYF. This chain connects TRBV20-1 to TRBJ2-7; 9 bases fit TRBD2. There are 17 residues in the CDR3. In germline, CDR1 is DFQATT, CDR2 SNEGSKA (reference sequence).

V usage is TRBV5-1 and J usage is TRBJ2-2; D gene uncertain. Trimming removed 5 bases from V and 4 bases from J, with 15 bases in between. Per the germline V gene, CDR1 is SGHRS and CDR2 is YFSETQ. The CDR3 contains 15 residues. The CDR3 DNA sequence: TGCGCCAGCAGGCTGGACCCGGCGAGCACCGGGGAGCTGTTTTTT. It yields the protein CASRLDPASTGELFF. Full variable domain (remainder filled in from reference TRBV5-1 and TRBJ2-2): KAGVTQTPRYLIKTRGQQVTLSCSPISGHRSVSWYQQTPGQGLQFLFEYFSETQRNKGNFPGRFSGRQFSNSRSEMNVSTLELGDSALYLCASRLDPASTGELFFGEGSRLTVL.

This clonotype occurred many times. This chain connects TRBV20-1 to TRBJ2-7; D may be TRBD1 (5 bases). This CDR3 spans 14 amino acids. Germline V gene sequence: CDR1 DFQATT, CDR2 SNEGSKA (reference sequence). V was shortened by 6 bases and J by 1 base, with 16 bases between the two germline ends. CDR3 amino acids: CSAHPRTRSYEQYF. DNA of the CDR3: TGCAGTGCCCACCCAAGGACAAGATCCTACGAGCAGTACTTC.

This clonotype came up many times. The DNA for the CDR3 is TGCAGTGCTACGCAGGCCTCCTCTGGCTACACCTTC. It encodes CSATQASSGYTF. J is TRBJ1-2 and V is TRBV20-1; D gene unclear. This CDR3 region has 12 residues. Germline V gene sequence: CDR1 DFQATT, CDR2 SNEGSKA (reference sequence). Trimming shortened V by 4 bases and J by 7 bases, and 13 bases separated the two germline ends.

This clonotype came up many times. The rearrangement links TRBV10-1 to TRBJ2-2; tentative D call: TRBD1 (5 bases). Trimming removed 4 bases from V and 4 bases from J, with 7 bases in between. Germline-derived CDR1 and CDR2 are WNHNN and SYGVQD (reference sequence). The CDR3 runs 13 residues. CDR3 sequence: CASSGGATGELFF. The CDR3 nucleotides read TGCGCCAGCAGTGGTGGGGCCACCGGGGAGCTGTTTTTT.

Comment on this clonotype: Possible read error: a much larger clone is one base away. This chain connects TRBV20-1 to TRBJ2-2; no firm D call. CDR1 DFQATT and CDR2 SNEGSKA come from the germline V gene (reference sequence). This CDR3 is built from 12 residues. Trimming took off 3 bases at V and 8 bases at J, with 10 bases between the two ends. This CDR3 is CSARWGPGELFF. DNA of the CDR3: TGCAGTGCTAGGTGGGGTCCGGGGGAGCTGTTTTTT.

This clonotype was seen repeatedly, ten times or more. The rearrangement uses TRBV20-1 and TRBJ2-1; 10 nucleotides agree with TRBD2. J gave up 6 bases and V 7 bases, and 6 bases lay outside the gene matches. The CDR3 totals 13 residues. The V gene's germline CDR1 is DFQATT and CDR2 SNEGSKA (reference sequence). The CDR3 region is CSEWTSGFNEQFF. The CDR3 DNA sequence: TGCAGTGAGTGGACTAGCGGCTTCAATGAGCAGTTCTTC.

Remarks on this clonotype: A much larger clone is a single base away; this may be a read error. V and J are TRBV5-1 and TRBJ2-7; tentative D call: TRBD2 (5 bases). From germline, CDR1 is SGHRS and CDR2 YFSETQ. V gave up 4 bases and J gave up 2 bases, with 13 bases separating them. The CDR3 covers 14 residues. In DNA form, the CDR3 reads TGCGCCAGCAGCCTCAGGAGCGGAACCTACGAGCAGTACTTC. Amino acids: CASSLRSGTYEQYF.

This clonotype has at least ten counts. The genes are TRBV5-4 and TRBJ1-2; TRBD1 aligns across 8 bases. The CDR3 has 13 amino acids. CDR1 and CDR2 from the germline V gene are SGHNT and YYREEE (reference sequence). V shed 5 bases, J shed 5 bases, and the junction held 5 bases outside the gene matches. CDR3 nucleotide sequence: TGTGCCAGCAGACTACAGGGGGAATATGGCTACACCTTC. Protein: CASRLQGEYGYTF.